A single sample gave rise to the 11 T cell receptor beta chains below, sequenced in a study of T cell responses to AZD1222 COVID-19 vaccine. The repertoire was sequenced with immunoSEQ multiplex PCR; TCRdb's copy has only in-frame clones and lacks some. The sample contains approximately 82,000 clones, roughly nine tenths of which appear only once. The specimen comprised peripheral blood, sampled 28 days after the second AZD1222 dose. The source is an adult who received the AZD1222 COVID-19 vaccine.

V and J are TRBV6-5 and TRBJ1-3; no definite D call. The CDR3 runs to 13 residues. CDR1 is MNHEY, CDR2 SVGAGI, per germline. The ends were cut back, 7 bases at V and 2 bases at J, with 9 bases in the middle. The CDR3 DNA reads TGTGCCAGCACCGGGAGGCCTGGAAACACCATATATTTT. Amino acid sequence: CASTGRPGNTIYF.

The chain couples TRBV6-2 or TRBV6-3 to TRBJ1-2; D gene ambiguous. The CDR3 runs to 14 residues. With 6 bases removed from V and 5 bases from J, the gap between germline ends came to 16 bases. Germline CDR1 MNHEY, CDR2 SVGEGT. CDR3 DNA: TGTGCCAGCAGGTACACGTCACCCCCGTATGGCTACACCTTC. This translates into CASRYTSPPYGYTF.

The chain recombines TRBV4-1 with TRBJ1-5, with D possibly matching TRBD1 (5 bases). The CDR3 spans 15 residues. Per germline, CDR1 MGHRA and CDR2 YSYEKL. Deletions cut 2 bases from V and 2 bases from J, with 10 bases between. This CDR3 reads CASSQQRGGNQPQHF. The DNA of the CDR3 is TGCGCCAGCAGCCAACAACGAGGGGGCAATCAGCCCCAGCATTTT.

The chain uses TRBV27 and TRBJ1-1, with D tentatively TRBD1 (5 bases). V was pared by 5 bases and J by 0 bases, with 13 bases between. CDR3 length: 15 residues. Germline V gene sequence: CDR1 MNHEY, CDR2 SMNVEV (reference sequence). The CDR3 sequence is CASSPLGRVNTEAFF. For the CDR3, the DNA is TGTGCCAGCAGTCCCCTCGGCAGGGTGAACACTGAAGCTTTCTTT.

The rearrangement uses TRBV7-8 and TRBJ2-5; D is perhaps TRBD1 (6 bases). Germline loops: CDR1 SGHVS, CDR2 FQNEAQ. This CDR3 is built from 13 residues. With 0 bases removed from V and 7 bases from J, the gap between germline ends came to 9 bases. CDR3 loop: CASSLAEQGTQYF. The DNA for the CDR3 is TGTGCCAGCAGCTTAGCAGAACAGGGGACCCAGTACTTC.

This sequence joins TRBV19 and TRBJ2-5; the D call may be TRBD1 or TRBD2 (6 bases each). The germline CDR1 and CDR2 sequences are LNHDA and SQIVND (reference sequence). The CDR3 totals 13 residues. V was clipped by 6 bases and J by 7 bases, with 15 bases between them. The CDR3: CASRGGPVGTQYF. DNA for the CDR3: TGTGCCAGTAGGGGGGGCCCAGTTGGGACCCAGTACTTC.

In nucleotides, the CDR3 is TGTGCCAGCAGTGAAGGGTCCCGCACAGATACGCAGTATTTT. It yields the protein CASSEGSRTDTQYF. This chain connects TRBV6-1 to TRBJ2-3; no reliable D call. The germline V gene encodes CDR1 MNHNS and CDR2 SASEGT. This CDR3 contains 14 residues. Trimming removed 1 base from V and 1 base from J, with 6 bases in between.

V gene TRBV27 combines with J gene TRBJ2-7; tentative D call: TRBD1 (5 bases). The ends were cut back, 6 bases at V and 3 bases at J, with 18 bases in the middle. Per germline, CDR1 MNHEY and CDR2 SMNVEV (reference sequence). This CDR3 is built from 15 residues. CDR3 amino acids: CASSSLGQSFYEQYF. Written as DNA, the CDR3 is TGTGCCAGCAGCTCCCTGGGGCAGAGCTTCTACGAGCAGTACTTC.

The chain recombines TRBV30 with TRBJ1-6; D gene uncertain. The V gene's germline CDR1 is GTSNPN and CDR2 SVGIG (reference sequence). CDR3 size: 14 residues. Trimming pared 0 bases from V and 10 bases from J, leaving 13 bases between. The CDR3 here is CAWSVTTSNSPLHF. In DNA, the CDR3 is TGTGCCTGGAGTGTAACGACATCCAACTCACCCCTCCACTTT.

The chain has TRBV12-3 or TRBV12-4 and TRBJ1-1; 7 bases are a match to TRBD1. CDR3 length: 12 residues. J lost 10 bases, V lost 5 bases, and 7 bases had no gene match. The CDR3, as DNA: TGTGCCAGCAGTGATACAGGGGTGGGAGCTTTCTTT. Amino acid sequence: CASSDTGVGAFF.

The CDR3 DNA sequence: TGTGCCAGCAGTCCGGACGGTAACTATGGCTACACCTTC. Amino acids: CASSPDGNYGYTF. The chain uses TRBV2 and TRBJ1-2; D gene uncertain. V lost 5 bases to trimming and J lost 1 base, with 8 bases between them. This CDR3 has 13 residues. The V gene's germline CDR1 is SNHLY and CDR2 FYNNEI.